This paragraph reports one T cell receptor (beta chain). The target of this receptor is not known. Per-base quality was not reported, and no clone a single base away is much larger than it. Cut back by 1 base and 8 bases, the V and J ends lie 18 bases apart. Sequences KGHSH (CDR1) and LQKENI (CDR2) are obtained from the germline V gene. The CDR3, from cysteine to phenylalanine, totals 16 residues. Only CDR3 DNA remains: 48 bases, in frame from the first base. This specimen comes from a study of control samples from healthy donors and cancer patients (dated by TCRdb to about 2020). The library came from the immunoSEQ multiplex PCR assay. Not all clones reach the TCRdb copy of this immuneACCESS table, which keeps in-frame sequences only. Checked studies attribute under half of the gap to unresolved V genes and leave the rest unexplained. The table for this sample lists approximately 140,000 clones; more than 90% of them were counted only once. Clones ranked in the top ten supply roughly 10% of the sample.

The TCR sequence derives from a man aged 25-40 years in good health. The rearrangement combines TRBV18 with TRBJ2-1; tentative D gene TRBD1, with 6 bases matching. Sequenced: blood. Here is the DNA: TGTGCCAGCTCACCACGGTCAGGGGCGGACATCCATGAGCAGTTCTTC. The translation is CASSPRSGADIHEQFF.